This section outlines one T cell receptor beta chain sequence together with its context. Sequenced by immunoSEQ multiplex PCR; TCRdb stores in-frame clones only, minus some. Here the sample spans about 89,000 clones, around 95% being singletons. These data are taken from a study of technical replicates of blood from a handful of donors. The ends lost 6 bases at V and 6 bases at J; junction bases unmatched: 10. Germline assignment: CDR1 MNHNY and CDR2 SVGAGI (reference sequence). The CDR3 consists of 15 residues. The material sequenced was T cells isolated from PBMCs. The chain employs TRBV6-6 and TRBJ2-2; 7 bases are a match to TRBD1. The TCR was taken from a human donor in good health. The CDR3 sequence: CASRMTGMRAGELFF. CDR3 in DNA: TGTGCCAGCAGAATGACAGGGATGAGGGCCGGGGAGCTGTTTTTT.